Listed here are 11 T cell receptor beta chains from one sample, sequenced in a study of Graves' ophthalmopathy and Graves' hyperthyroidism listed by TCRdb under 2018. The reads were generated on an Illumina HiSeq 2000. For repertoire sequencing, the TCR beta CDR3 regions were amplified from RNA transcripts. A first-round RT-PCR used HTBI primers with the Qiagen OneStep RT-PCR kit, followed by a second-round multiplex PCR, size selection and purification. The public reads were reprocessed in TCRdb via fastp at Q25 and MiXCR, keeping in-frame beta chains. Under each unique CDR3 protein, matching rows form one entry showing the most common genes and DNA. This sample is represented by some 520,000 distinct CDR3 sequences; approximately 15% of them were singletons. Jointly, the top ten make up 9.5% to 10% of the sample. The sample comprised blood. The receptors originated from a woman aged 25 to 45 with Graves' ophthalmopathy. Donor details come from another sample of the same person, matched by shared clones.

The J gene is TRBJ1-6, the V gene TRBV20-1, with D hard to call. V gave up 8 bases and J gave up 7 bases, with 15 bases separating them. CDR3 length: 13 amino acids. Germline V gene data show CDR1 as DFQATT and CDR2 as SNEGSKA (reference sequence). DNA of the CDR3: TGCAGTCTCCCCCCTAGTGGGAATTCACCCCTCCACTTT. Its translation: CSLPPSGNSPLHF.

The sample holds many counts of this clonotype. The chain joins TRBV28 to TRBJ2-2, with 9 bases identical to TRBD2. The CDR3 covers 15 residues. CDR1 and CDR2 from the germline V gene are MDHEN and SYDVKM. With V trimmed by 5 bases and J by 1 base, 2 bases remained unmatched. CDR3: CASSRGRVNTGELFF. Here the CDR3 DNA reads TGTGCCAGCAGTCGCGGGAGGGTGAACACCGGGGAGCTGTTTTTT.

This clonotype was detected many times. The chain is built from TRBV7-9 and TRBJ2-5; D is perhaps TRBD1 or TRBD2 (6 bases each). CDR1 SEHNR and CDR2 FQNEAQ come from the germline V gene (reference sequence). The CDR3 is 16 residues long. Trimming removed 5 bases at V and 5 bases at J, with 21 bases between. CDR3 region: CASSPTLGGEGETQYF. DNA of the CDR3: TGTGCCAGCAGCCCGACCTTGGGGGGCGAAGGGGAGACCCAGTACTTC.

In this sample, this clonotype turned up many times. The chain employs TRBV5-1 and TRBJ1-2; 9 bases are a match to TRBD1. Germline lookup yields CDR1 SGHRS and CDR2 YFSETQ. The CDR3 has 13 amino acids. J was trimmed by 6 bases and V by 6 bases; bases with no gene match: 6. The CDR3, as DNA: TGCGCCAGCACCGGACAGGGGCCCGATGGCTACACCTTC. Amino acid sequence: CASTGQGPDGYTF.

V is TRBV20-1 and J is TRBJ2-7, with 11 positions matching TRBD2. The CDR3 has 11 residues. The V segment lost 7 bases and the J segment 7 bases; nucleotides outside the gene matches: 3. Germline-derived CDR1 and CDR2 are DFQATT and SNEGSKA (reference sequence). The chain's CDR3 is CSVASGREQYF. DNA for the CDR3: TGCAGTGTAGCTAGCGGGAGGGAGCAGTACTTC.

Ten or more counts support this clonotype. DNA of the CDR3: TGCAGTGCACCTTCCCCCAGGGATGGGGACACTGAAGCTTTCTTT. Translation gives CSAPSPRDGDTEAFF. The chain employs TRBV20-1 and TRBJ1-1, with a possible D match to TRBD1 (5 bases). Trimming pared 6 bases from V and 3 bases from J, leaving 20 bases between. Germline CDR1 DFQATT, CDR2 SNEGSKA (reference sequence). The CDR3 totals 15 residues.

This clonotype showed up many times. The rearrangement uses TRBV6-5 and TRBJ1-1; TRBD1 aligns across 7 bases. The CDR3 is 16 amino acids. V was clipped by 4 bases and J by 0 bases; unmatched bases: 8. Germline CDR1 and CDR2: MNHEY and SVGAGI. Written as DNA, the CDR3 is TGTGCCAGCAGTTCCAAGGGACAGACAATGAACACTGAAGCTTTCTTT. This codes for CASSSKGQTMNTEAFF.

V is TRBV20-1 and J is TRBJ2-7; 11 bases map to TRBD2. Looked up from germline, CDR1 is DFQATT and CDR2 is SNEGSKA (reference sequence). The CDR3 covers 14 residues. Trimming took 2 bases from V and 0 from J; bases not matched to a gene: 0. The CDR3, as DNA: TGCAGTGCTAGAACTAGCGGGAGCTCCTACGAGCAGTACTTC. It specifies CSARTSGSSYEQYF.

This clonotype turned up a few times. The gene calls are TRBV5-1 and TRBJ2-2; TRBD1 is a possible D gene (5 bases). The CDR3 covers 15 residues. CDR1 is SGHRS, CDR2 YFSETQ, per germline. V dropped 0 bases and J dropped 4 bases, with 10 bases sitting between them. CDR3 nucleotide sequence: TGCGCCAGCAGCTTGGGACAGATAAGCACCGGGGAGCTGTTTTTT. Protein product: CASSLGQISTGELFF.

This chain links TRBV27 with TRBJ2-2; 9 bases match TRBD2. The V gene end was trimmed by 5 bases and the J gene end by 3 bases; junction bases not matched to a gene: 4. The germline V gene has CDR1 MNHEY and CDR2 SMNVEV (reference sequence). This CDR3 spans 15 amino acids. The CDR3 sequence: CASSLSGRYTGELFF. CDR3 DNA sequence: TGTGCCAGCAGTCTTAGCGGGAGATACACCGGGGAGCTGTTTTTT.

This clonotype was counted ten times or more. The chain carries TRBV4-2 and TRBJ1-6; D not certain. This CDR3 spans 16 amino acids. Deletions cut 1 base from V and 2 bases from J, with 9 bases between. Per germline, CDR1 LGHNA and CDR2 YNFKEQ. The CDR3 DNA reads as TGTGCCAGCAGCCAAGCTGGGAGCACCTATAATTCACCCCTCCACTTT. Translating it yields CASSQAGSTYNSPLHF.